This entry describes one T cell receptor beta chain. The data originate from a study of technical replicates of blood from a handful of donors. V lost 0 bases, J lost 4 bases, and 6 bases lay in between. Germline V lookup: CDR1 MGHRA, CDR2 YSYEKL. The CDR3 has 14 amino acids. Sequenced by immunoSEQ multiplex PCR; TCRdb stores in-frame clones only, minus some. The sample lists 15,000 to 20,000 clones, around 80% occurring once. The TCR was taken from a human donor in good health. The sample comprised PBMCs. The chain recombines TRBV4-1 with TRBJ1-4; D is undetermined. The CDR3 here is CASSQESVNEKLFF. The CDR3 DNA is TGCGCCAGCAGCCAAGAATCTGTTAATGAAAAACTGTTTTTT.